Below are 9 T cell receptor beta chains sequenced from a single sample in a study of shared clonotypes between healthy human individuals. Cells designated naive CD8 were CD45RO-negative and were positively selected for CCR7, with terminally differentiated effector memory CD45RA+ cells excluded. Clones were read by immunoSEQ multiplex PCR, and TCRdb kept only the in-frame ones, dropping some. The repertoire holds millions of clones, with approximately 94% as singletons. Sequencing was performed on naive CD8+ T cells sorted from blood. Receptors originate from a man between 18 and 29 years old in good health.

This chain links TRBV5-5 with TRBJ2-7; D might be TRBD1 (5 bases). CDR1 SGHKS and CDR2 YYEKEE come from the germline V gene (reference sequence). This CDR3 spans 14 amino acids. V shed 1 base and J shed 1 base, with 9 bases lying between them. In DNA form, the CDR3 reads TGTGCCAGCAGCTTGCGGCAGGGATCCTACGAGCAGTACTTC. Translating gives CASSLRQGSYEQYF.

The V call is TRBV6-5, the J call TRBJ2-7; 11 nucleotides match TRBD2. Losses at the gene ends were 5 bases for V and 7 bases for J; bases not matched to a gene: 10. This CDR3 spans 15 amino acids. Germline CDR1 and CDR2: MNHEY and SVGAGI. The CDR3 protein is CASSPHSGRAEEQYF. CDR3 nucleotides: TGTGCCAGCAGTCCCCATAGCGGGAGGGCCGAGGAGCAGTACTTC.

V and J are TRBV27 and TRBJ1-2; possibly TRBD1 for D (5 bases). Deletions cut 6 bases from V and 6 bases from J, with 17 bases between. The germline V gene has CDR1 MNHEY and CDR2 SMNVEV (reference sequence). This CDR3 contains 14 residues. The DNA for the CDR3 is TGTGCCAGCAGCCCTGTGGGGGTTGCGAATGGCTACACCTTC. It encodes CASSPVGVANGYTF.

J is TRBJ2-5 and V is TRBV4-3; D tentatively fits TRBD1 or TRBD2 (5 bases each). The CDR3 sequence is 14 residues long. Trimming left V 0 bases short and J 5 bases short, with 10 bases between. Germline CDR1 reads LGHNA; CDR2 reads YSLEER. DNA for the CDR3: TGCGCCAGCAGCCAAGATCTCTGGGGGGAGACCCAGTACTTC. As protein: CASSQDLWGETQYF.

The chain links TRBV4-2 to TRBJ2-2, with D uncertain. The CDR3 contains 11 residues. The germline V gene encodes CDR1 LGHNA and CDR2 YNFKEQ. Trimming pared 6 bases from V and 3 bases from J, leaving 2 bases between. Here the CDR3 DNA reads TGTGCCAGCAGGTACACCGGGGAGCTGTTTTTT. This gives the protein CASRYTGELFF.

The chain uses TRBV7-9 and TRBJ2-3, with D maybe TRBD2 (6 bases). Germline lookup yields CDR1 SEHNR and CDR2 FQNEAQ (reference sequence). The ends were cut back, 5 bases at V and 3 bases at J, with 15 bases in the middle. The CDR3 consists of 15 residues. Here the CDR3 DNA reads TGTGCCAGCAGCGCGGCCGGGGGTGGTACAGATACGCAGTATTTT. Translating it yields CASSAAGGGTDTQYF. Drawing the rest from reference TRBV7-9 and TRBJ2-3, the complete variable domain is DTGVSQNPRHKITKRGQNVTFRCDPISEHNRLYWYRQTLGQGPEFLTYFQNEAQLEKSRLLSDRFSAERPKGSFSTLEIQRTEQGDSAMYLCASSAAGGGTDTQYFGPGTRLTVL.

CDR3 loop: CAWTLHDPGTEAFF. The DNA for the CDR3 is TGTGCCTGGACCCTACATGACCCCGGCACTGAAGCTTTCTTT. This chain joins TRBV30 and TRBJ1-1; D ambiguous. This CDR3 spans 14 amino acids. Trimming cost V 4 bases and J 4 bases, with 16 bases left between them. Looked up from germline, CDR1 is GTSNPN and CDR2 is SVGIG (reference sequence).

The V call is TRBV4-1, the J call TRBJ2-3, with a possible D match to TRBD2 (5 bases). Trimming took off 4 bases at V and 2 bases at J, with 22 bases between the two ends. This CDR3 contains 18 residues. Germline loops: CDR1 MGHRA, CDR2 YSYEKL. CDR3: CASSPFDYAGPNTDTQYF. As DNA, the CDR3 is TGCGCCAGCAGCCCGTTTGACTATGCAGGTCCCAACACAGATACGCAGTATTTT.

The chain uses TRBV7-6 and TRBJ2-7, with D possibly matching TRBD1 (5 bases). V was pared by 1 base and J by 4 bases, with 14 bases between. CDR1 SGHVS and CDR2 FNYEAQ come from the germline V gene. This CDR3 has 15 amino acids. CDR3 DNA sequence: TGTGCCAGCAGCTTAGAACCGCAGGGTCTATACGAGCAGTACTTC. Amino acids: CASSLEPQGLYEQYF.